Below, 17 T cell receptor beta chains from the same sample are listed, as sequenced in a study of blood T cell repertoires in COVID-19 (dated by TCRdb to the early 2020s). The method behind the library was the immunoSEQ multiplex PCR assay. Entries here come from immuneACCESS through TCRdb and include only in-frame sequences with V and J called. Some clones fail to appear in such tables; in the studies checked, an unresolved V gene covers under half of the shortfall, and the cause of the remainder is unknown. Recorded for this sample are about 370,000 clones; roughly nine tenths of them occurred a single time. Clones ranked in the top ten supply roughly 0.9% of the sample. The specimen was PBMCs or T cells enriched from blood (not recorded which). All receptors derive from a woman between 40 and 50 years old who had been exposed to COVID-19.

The chain employs TRBV27 and TRBJ1-5, with D possibly matching TRBD1 (5 bases). CDR1 MNHEY and CDR2 SMNVEV come from the germline V gene (reference sequence). Trimming removed 5 bases at V and 8 bases at J, with 10 bases between. CDR3 length: 12 residues. The CDR3 DNA reads TGTGCCAGCAGTCCCCGGGGGGAGCCCCAGCATTTT. This codes for CASSPRGEPQHF.

CDR3 residues: CASSHTGGTEAFF. CDR3 bases: TGTGCCAGCAGCCATACCGGGGGAACTGAAGCTTTCTTT. The rearrangement uses TRBV6-6 and TRBJ1-1; D may be TRBD1 (5 bases). There are 13 residues in the CDR3. V was shortened by 6 bases and J by 5 bases, with 13 bases between the two germline ends. The germline V gene encodes CDR1 MNHNY and CDR2 SVGAGI (reference sequence).

The gene calls are TRBV7-9 and TRBJ2-1, with 8 bases matching TRBD1. Germline V gene data show CDR1 as SEHNR and CDR2 as FQNEAQ (reference sequence). The trim removed 2 bases at V and 9 bases at J, leaving 6 bases unmatched. The CDR3 runs to 14 residues. CDR3 in amino acids: CASSLQGASGEQFF. The DNA of the CDR3 is TGTGCCAGCAGCTTACAGGGGGCGAGCGGTGAGCAGTTCTTC. The full variable domain, with the rest looked up from reference TRBV7-9 and TRBJ2-1, is DTGVSQNPRHKITKRGQNVTFRCDPISEHNRLYWYRQTLGQGPEFLTYFQNEAQLEKSRLLSDRFSAERPKGSFSTLEIQRTEQGDSAMYLCASSLQGASGEQFFGPGTRLTVL.

The chain carries TRBV10-3 and TRBJ2-5, with no clear D. Per the germline V gene, CDR1 is ENHRY and CDR2 is SYGVKD. Trimming left V 3 bases short and J 2 bases short, with 4 bases between. The CDR3 is 12 amino acids. The CDR3 loop is CAISDAQETQYF. CDR3 sequence (DNA): TGTGCCATCAGTGACGCGCAAGAGACCCAGTACTTC.

The rearrangement uses TRBV9 and TRBJ1-1, with TRBD1 matching over 7 bases. The CDR3 contains 15 residues. Germline lookup yields CDR1 SGDLS and CDR2 YYNGEE. Unmatched junction bases numbered 6, after V lost 4 bases and J lost 0 bases. CDR3 amino acids: CASSPIQGLNTEAFF. As DNA, the CDR3 is TGTGCCAGCAGCCCTATACAGGGGTTGAACACTGAAGCTTTCTTT.

V and J are TRBV11-2 and TRBJ1-1, with 7 bases matching TRBD1. Germline CDR1 SGHAT, CDR2 FQNNGV. The CDR3 is 14 residues long. V was clipped by 5 bases and J by 6 bases; unmatched bases: 9. This CDR3 is CASSLTRGHPEAFF. CDR3 bases: TGTGCCAGCAGCCTCACAAGGGGGCATCCTGAAGCTTTCTTT. Drawing the rest from reference TRBV11-2 and TRBJ1-1, the complete variable domain is EAGVAQSPRYKIIEKRQSVAFWCNPISGHATLYWYQQILGQGPKLLIQFQNNGVVDDSQLPKDRFSAERLKGVDSTLKIQPAKLEDSAVYLCASSLTRGHPEAFFGQGTRLTVV.

The V call is TRBV13, the J call TRBJ1-2, with 8 positions matching TRBD1. This CDR3 region has 14 residues. The V and J ends lost 5 bases and 4 bases, in that order; junction bases with no gene match: 6. In germline, CDR1 is PRHDT, CDR2 FYEKMQ (reference sequence). CDR3 nucleotide sequence: TGTGCCAGCAGCCCCGAAGGGACAGGCTATGGCTACACCTTC. This sequence encodes CASSPEGTGYGYTF.

The chain links TRBV15 to TRBJ2-1; no clear D gene. CDR3 length equals 12 residues. Germline CDR1 LNHNV, CDR2 YYDKDF (reference sequence). Trimming pared 0 bases from V and 6 bases from J, leaving 3 bases between. CDR3 nucleotide sequence: TGTGCCACCAGCAGAGACTCCAATGAGCAGTTCTTC. Translation: CATSRDSNEQFF. Looking up the rest from reference TRBV15 and TRBJ2-1 gives the full variable domain: DAMVIQNPRYQVTQFGKPVTLSCSQTLNHNVMYWYQQKSSQAPKLLFHYYDKDFNNEADTPDNFQSRRPNTSFCFLDIRSPGLGDTAMYLCATSRDSNEQFFGPGTRLTVL.

V usage is TRBV2 and J usage is TRBJ1-2; unclear D gene. V gave up 7 bases and J gave up 2 bases, with 11 bases separating them. Germline V gene data show CDR1 as SNHLY and CDR2 as FYNNEI. The CDR3 sequence is 13 residues long. CDR3 region: CASIGGRNYGYTF. CDR3 DNA: TGTGCCAGCATCGGTGGGAGGAACTATGGCTACACCTTC.

This chain connects TRBV5-6 to TRBJ1-2; 8 bases fit TRBD1. The CDR3 consists of 16 residues. Germline assignment: CDR1 SGHDT and CDR2 YYEEEE. Trimming at V came to 3 bases and at J to 8 bases, leaving 15 bases not matched to a gene. The CDR3 nucleotides read TGTGCCAGCAGCTCTTATGCGGGACAGGCTCCTATGGGCTACACCTTC. Its protein is CASSSYAGQAPMGYTF.

The count of this clone is one. This chain links TRBV19 with TRBJ2-2; 11 bases map to TRBD2. The CDR3 length is 16 residues. Germline V gene data show CDR1 as LNHDA and CDR2 as SQIVND (reference sequence). The V segment lost 6 bases and the J segment 2 bases; nucleotides outside the gene matches: 5. Here the CDR3 DNA reads TGTGCCAGTAGCTTGGGACTAGCGGAAAACACCGGGGAGCTGTTTTTT. As protein: CASSLGLAENTGELFF.

The rearrangement joins TRBV18 to TRBJ1-1; 10 bases are shared with TRBD1. Germline V gene lookup returns CDR1 KGHSH and CDR2 LQKENI. J was trimmed by 7 bases and V by 2 bases; bases with no gene match: 19. This CDR3 has 19 amino acids. CDR3 in DNA: TGTGCCAGCTCACCATTGGGAGGGCGGGACAGGGGAAGTTTCGTTGAAGCTTTCTTT. This encodes CASSPLGGRDRGSFVEAFF.

The chain joins TRBV20-1 to TRBJ1-5; D ambiguous. The CDR3 spans 13 residues. Germline loops: CDR1 DFQATT, CDR2 SNEGSKA (reference sequence). Trimming took 3 bases from V and 7 from J, leaving 13 bases between them. CDR3 bases: TGCAGTGCTAGTAAGCTAATCAAGCAGCCCCAGCATTTT. This translates into CSASKLIKQPQHF.

The rearrangement uses TRBV3-1 (or the pseudogene TRBV3-2) and TRBJ2-7; maybe TRBD2 (7 bases). This CDR3 has 14 amino acids. V shed 0 bases and J shed 6 bases, with 12 bases lying between them. Germline lookup yields CDR1 LGHDT and CDR2 YNNKEL (reference sequence). CDR3 DNA: TGTGCCAGCAGCCAAGATGGGAGGGGGGGCGAGCAGTACTTC. Its translation is CASSQDGRGGEQYF.

Only one count was recorded for this clone. The rearrangement joins TRBV19 to TRBJ1-2, with 7 bases that match TRBD1. This CDR3 comprises 13 residues. Germline V gene sequence: CDR1 LNHDA, CDR2 SQIVND (reference sequence). The V segment lost 5 bases and the J segment 4 bases; nucleotides outside the gene matches: 4. Here the CDR3 DNA reads TGTGCCAGTAGTTCTCCAGGGGGCTATGGCTACACCTTC. Encoded protein: CASSSPGGYGYTF.

The rearrangement links TRBV24-1 to TRBJ2-5; 10 bases line up with TRBD1. The germline gives CDR1 KGHDR, CDR2 SFDVKD. The CDR3 loop spans 15 amino acids. The ends lost 2 bases at V and 4 bases at J; junction bases unmatched: 3. The CDR3 protein is CATSDSGTGVETQYF. In DNA form, the CDR3 reads TGTGCCACCAGTGATTCCGGGACAGGGGTAGAGACCCAGTACTTC.

To note about this clone: Other DNA sequences from this sample encode an identical CDR3 as well. The V and J genes are TRBV9 and TRBJ2-2; 10 positions agree with TRBD2. Trimming at V came to 0 bases and at J to 2 bases, leaving 1 base not matched to a gene. The CDR3 has 16 residues. In germline, CDR1 is SGDLS, CDR2 YYNGEE. The CDR3 reads CASSVGLAGNTGELFF. In DNA, the CDR3 is TGTGCCAGCAGCGTAGGACTAGCGGGCAACACCGGGGAGCTGTTTTTT.